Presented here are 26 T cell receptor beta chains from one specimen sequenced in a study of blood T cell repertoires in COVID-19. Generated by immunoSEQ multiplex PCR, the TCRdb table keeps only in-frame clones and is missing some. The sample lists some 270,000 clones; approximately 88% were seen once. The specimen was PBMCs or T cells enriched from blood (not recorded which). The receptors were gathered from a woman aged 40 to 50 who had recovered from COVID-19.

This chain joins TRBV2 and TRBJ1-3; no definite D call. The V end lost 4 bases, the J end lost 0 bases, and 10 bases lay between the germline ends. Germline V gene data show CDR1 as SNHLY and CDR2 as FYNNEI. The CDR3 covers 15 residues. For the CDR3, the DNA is TGTGCCAGCAGTGCCTCAGGACTCTCTGGAAACACCATATATTTT. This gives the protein CASSASGLSGNTIYF.

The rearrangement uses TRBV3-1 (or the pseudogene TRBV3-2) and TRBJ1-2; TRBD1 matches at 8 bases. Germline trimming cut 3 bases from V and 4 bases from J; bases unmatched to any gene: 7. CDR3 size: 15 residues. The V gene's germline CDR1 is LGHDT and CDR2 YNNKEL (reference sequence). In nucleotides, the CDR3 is TGTGCCAGCAGCCAGGGCCCAGGGGGCGTCTATGGCTACACCTTC. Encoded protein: CASSQGPGGVYGYTF.

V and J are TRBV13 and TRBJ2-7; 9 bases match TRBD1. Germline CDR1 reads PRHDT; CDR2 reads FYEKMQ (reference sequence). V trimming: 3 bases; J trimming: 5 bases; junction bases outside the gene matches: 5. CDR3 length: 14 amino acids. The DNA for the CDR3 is TGTGCCAGCAGCTTTGGGACAGGGTACCACGAGCAGTACTTC. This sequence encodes CASSFGTGYHEQYF.

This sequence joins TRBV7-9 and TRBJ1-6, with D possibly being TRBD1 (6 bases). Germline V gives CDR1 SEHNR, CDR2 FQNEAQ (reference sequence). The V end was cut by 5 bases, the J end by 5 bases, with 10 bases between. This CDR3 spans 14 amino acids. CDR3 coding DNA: TGTGCCAGCAGCCGAACAGGGAATAATTCACCCCTCCACTTT. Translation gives CASSRTGNNSPLHF.

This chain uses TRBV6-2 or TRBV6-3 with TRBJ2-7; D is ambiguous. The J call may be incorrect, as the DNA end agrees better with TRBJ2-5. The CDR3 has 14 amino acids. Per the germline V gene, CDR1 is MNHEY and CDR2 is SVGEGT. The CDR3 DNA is TGTGCCAGCAGTTACACCAGCGTCCAAGAGACCCAGTACTTC. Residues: CASSYTSVQETQYF.

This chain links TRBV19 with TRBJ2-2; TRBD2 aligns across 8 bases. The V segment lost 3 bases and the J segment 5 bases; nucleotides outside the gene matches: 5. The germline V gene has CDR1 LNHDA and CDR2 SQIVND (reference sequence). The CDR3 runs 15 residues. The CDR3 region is CASSIGLATTGELFF. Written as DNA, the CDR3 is TGTGCCAGTAGTATTGGACTAGCAACTACCGGGGAGCTGTTTTTT.

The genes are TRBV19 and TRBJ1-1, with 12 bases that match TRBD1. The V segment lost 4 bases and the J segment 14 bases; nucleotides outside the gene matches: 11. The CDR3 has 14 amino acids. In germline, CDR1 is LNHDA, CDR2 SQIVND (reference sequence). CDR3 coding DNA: TGTGCCAGTAGTACCCCCCGGGACAGGGGGCCGTGGTTCTTT. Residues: CASSTPRDRGPWFF.

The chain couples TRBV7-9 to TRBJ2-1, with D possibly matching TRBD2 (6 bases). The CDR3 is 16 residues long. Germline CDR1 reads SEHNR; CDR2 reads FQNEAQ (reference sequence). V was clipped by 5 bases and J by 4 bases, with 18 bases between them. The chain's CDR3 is CASSPLGGSRYNEQFF. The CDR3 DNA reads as TGTGCCAGCAGCCCACTCGGGGGTTCTCGGTACAATGAGCAGTTCTTC.

DNA of the CDR3: TGTGCCAGCAGCCCGGATCCATGGAGTTCACCCCTCCACTTT. Encoded protein: CASSPDPWSSPLHF. This chain links TRBV3-1 (or the pseudogene TRBV3-2) with TRBJ1-6; D unclear. The CDR3 spans 14 residues. CDR1 and CDR2 (germline): LGHDT, YNNKEL (reference sequence). V lost 4 bases, J lost 9 bases, and 13 bases lay in between.

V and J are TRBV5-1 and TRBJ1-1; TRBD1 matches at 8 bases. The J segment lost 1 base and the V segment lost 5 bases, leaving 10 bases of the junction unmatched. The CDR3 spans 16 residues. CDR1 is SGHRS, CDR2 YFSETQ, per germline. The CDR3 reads CASSPQGGRQNTEAFF. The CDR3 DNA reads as TGCGCCAGCAGTCCACAGGGGGGCAGGCAGAACACTGAAGCTTTCTTT. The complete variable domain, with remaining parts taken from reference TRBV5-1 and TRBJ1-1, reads KAGVTQTPRYLIKTRGQQVTLSCSPISGHRSVSWYQQTPGQGLQFLFEYFSETQRNKGNFPGRFSGRQFSNSRSEMNVSTLELGDSALYLCASSPQGGRQNTEAFFGQGTRLTVV.

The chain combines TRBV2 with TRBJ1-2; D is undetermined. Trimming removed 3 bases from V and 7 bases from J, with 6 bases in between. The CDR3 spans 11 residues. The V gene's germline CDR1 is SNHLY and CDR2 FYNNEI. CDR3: CASSELVGYTF. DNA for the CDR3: TGTGCCAGCAGTGAGTTAGTTGGCTACACCTTC.

CDR3 in amino acids: CASSQQYRGQETQYF. In DNA form, the CDR3 reads TGCGCCAGCAGCCAGCAATACAGGGGCCAAGAGACCCAGTACTTC. J is TRBJ2-5 and V is TRBV4-1; 7 bases are shared with TRBD1. Germline-derived CDR1 and CDR2 are MGHRA and YSYEKL. Trimming at V came to 3 bases and at J to 1 base, leaving 5 bases not matched to a gene. The CDR3 spans 15 residues.

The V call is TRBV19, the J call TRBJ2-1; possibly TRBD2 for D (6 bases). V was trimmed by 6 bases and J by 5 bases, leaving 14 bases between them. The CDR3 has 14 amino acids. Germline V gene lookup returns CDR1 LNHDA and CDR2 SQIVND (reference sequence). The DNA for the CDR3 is TGTGCCAGTAGAGGCGGGGTAGGTGACAATGAGCAGTTCTTC. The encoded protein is CASRGGVGDNEQFF.

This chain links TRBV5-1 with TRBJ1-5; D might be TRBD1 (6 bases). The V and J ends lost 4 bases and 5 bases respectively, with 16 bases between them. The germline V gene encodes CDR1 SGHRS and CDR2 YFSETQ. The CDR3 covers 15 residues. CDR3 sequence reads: CASSLESGVHQPQHF. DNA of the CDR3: TGCGCCAGCAGCCTTGAGTCAGGGGTTCATCAGCCCCAGCATTTT.

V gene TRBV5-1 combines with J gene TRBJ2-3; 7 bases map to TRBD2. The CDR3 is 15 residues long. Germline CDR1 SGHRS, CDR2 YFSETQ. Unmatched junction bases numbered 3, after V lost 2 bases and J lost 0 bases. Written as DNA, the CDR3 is TGCGCCAGCAGCTTCATTAGCGGGAGCACAGATACGCAGTATTTT. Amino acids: CASSFISGSTDTQYF.

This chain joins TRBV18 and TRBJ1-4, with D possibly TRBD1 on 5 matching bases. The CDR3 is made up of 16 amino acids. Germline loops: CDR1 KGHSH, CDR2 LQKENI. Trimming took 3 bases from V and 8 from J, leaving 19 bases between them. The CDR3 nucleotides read TGTGCCAGCTCACCGGGTCAGGGAGGAAGCGGGGAAAAACTGTTTTTT. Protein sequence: CASSPGQGGSGEKLFF.

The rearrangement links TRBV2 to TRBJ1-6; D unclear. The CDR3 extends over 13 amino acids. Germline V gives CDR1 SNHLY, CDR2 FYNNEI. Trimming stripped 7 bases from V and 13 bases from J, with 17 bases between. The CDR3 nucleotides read TGTGCCAGCACCGGACCCGAGGGTGCTCCCCTCCACTTT. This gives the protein CASTGPEGAPLHF.

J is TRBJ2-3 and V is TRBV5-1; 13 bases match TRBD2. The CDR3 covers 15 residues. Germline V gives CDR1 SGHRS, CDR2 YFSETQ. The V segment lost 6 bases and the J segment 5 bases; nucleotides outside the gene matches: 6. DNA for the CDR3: TGCGCCAGCACCGAACTAGCGGGGGGGCAAGATACGCAGTATTTT. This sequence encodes CASTELAGGQDTQYF.

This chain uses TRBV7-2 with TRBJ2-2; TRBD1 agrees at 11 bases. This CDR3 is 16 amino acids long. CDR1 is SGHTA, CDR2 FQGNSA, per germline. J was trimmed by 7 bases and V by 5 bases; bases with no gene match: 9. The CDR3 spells CASSKRTGGAGGELFF. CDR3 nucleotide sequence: TGTGCCAGCAGCAAAAGGACAGGGGGCGCAGGCGGGGAGCTGTTTTTT.

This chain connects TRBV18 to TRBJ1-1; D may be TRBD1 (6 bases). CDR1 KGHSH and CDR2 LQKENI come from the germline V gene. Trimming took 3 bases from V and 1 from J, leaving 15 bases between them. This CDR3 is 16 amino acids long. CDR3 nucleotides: TGTGCCAGCTCACCTCTTCGGGGACACCCGAACACTGAAGCTTTCTTT. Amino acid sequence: CASSPLRGHPNTEAFF. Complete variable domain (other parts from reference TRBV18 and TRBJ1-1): NAGVMQNPRHLVRRRGQEARLRCSPMKGHSHVYWYRQLPEEGLKFMVYLQKENIIDESGMPKERFSAEFPKEGPSILRIQQVVRGDSAAYFCASSPLRGHPNTEAFFGQGTRLTVV.

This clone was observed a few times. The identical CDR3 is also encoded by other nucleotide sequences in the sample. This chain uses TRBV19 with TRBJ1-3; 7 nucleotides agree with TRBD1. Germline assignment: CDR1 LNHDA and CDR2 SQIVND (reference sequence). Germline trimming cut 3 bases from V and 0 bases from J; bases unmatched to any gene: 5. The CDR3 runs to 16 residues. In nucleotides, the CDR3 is TGTGCCAGTAGTATCCGGACAGGATCCTCTGGAAACACCATATATTTT. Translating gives CASSIRTGSSGNTIYF. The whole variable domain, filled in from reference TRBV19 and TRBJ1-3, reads DGGITQSPKYLFRKEGQNVTLSCEQNLNHDAMYWYRQDPGQGLRLIYYSQIVNDFQKGDIAEGYSVSREKKESFPLTVTSAQKNPTAFYLCASSIRTGSSGNTIYFGEGSWLTVV.

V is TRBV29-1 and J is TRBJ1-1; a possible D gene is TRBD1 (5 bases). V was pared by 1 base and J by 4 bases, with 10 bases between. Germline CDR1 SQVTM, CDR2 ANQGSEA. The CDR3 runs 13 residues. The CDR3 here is CSVEGGEGTEAFF. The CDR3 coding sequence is TGCAGCGTTGAAGGGGGGGAGGGCACTGAAGCTTTCTTT. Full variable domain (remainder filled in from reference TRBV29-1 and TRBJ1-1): SAVISQKPSRDICQRGTSLTIQCQVDSQVTMMFWYRQQPGQSLTLIATANQGSEATYESGFVIDKFPISRPNLTFSTLTVSNMSPEDSSIYLCSVEGGEGTEAFFGQGTRLTVV.

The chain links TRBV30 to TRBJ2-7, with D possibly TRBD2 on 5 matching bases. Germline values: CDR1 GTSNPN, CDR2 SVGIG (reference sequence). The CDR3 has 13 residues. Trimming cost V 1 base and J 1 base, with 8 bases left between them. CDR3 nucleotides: TGTGCCTGGAGTGAGCGGCAGTCCTACGAGCAGTACTTC. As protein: CAWSERQSYEQYF. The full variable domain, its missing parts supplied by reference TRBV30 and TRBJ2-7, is SQTIHQWPATLVQPVGSPLSLECTVEGTSNPNLYWYRQAAGRGLQLLFYSVGIGQISSEVPQNLSASRPQDRQFILSSKKLLLSDSGFYLCAWSERQSYEQYFGPGTRLTVT.

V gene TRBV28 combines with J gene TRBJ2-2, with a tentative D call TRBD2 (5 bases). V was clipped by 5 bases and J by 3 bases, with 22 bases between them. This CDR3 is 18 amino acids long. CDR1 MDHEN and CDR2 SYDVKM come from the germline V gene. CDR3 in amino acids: CASSPKWVPYGDTGELFF. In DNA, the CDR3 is TGTGCCAGCAGTCCTAAGTGGGTACCGTACGGGGACACCGGGGAGCTGTTTTTT.

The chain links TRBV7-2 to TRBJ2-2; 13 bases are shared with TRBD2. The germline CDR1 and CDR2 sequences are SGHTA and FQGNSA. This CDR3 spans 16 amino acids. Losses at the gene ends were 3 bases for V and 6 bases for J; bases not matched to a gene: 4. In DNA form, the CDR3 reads TGTGCCAGCAGCTTTACTAGCGGGAGGGCCTCCGGGGAGCTGTTTTTT. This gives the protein CASSFTSGRASGELFF.

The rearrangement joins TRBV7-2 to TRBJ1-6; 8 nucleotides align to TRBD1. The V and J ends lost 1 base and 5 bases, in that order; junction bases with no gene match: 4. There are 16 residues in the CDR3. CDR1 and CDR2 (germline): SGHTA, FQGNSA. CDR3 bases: TGTGCCAGCAGCTTAGAGACAGGGGTAAATAATTCACCCCTCCACTTT. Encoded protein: CASSLETGVNNSPLHF.